This T cell receptor beta chain came from a study of blood T cell repertoires in COVID-19. In the study overall: Material from acute and convalescent COVID-19 was sourced from the United States, Italy and Spain.

The CDR3 sequence is 13 residues long. Germline V gene sequence: CDR1 MNHEY, CDR2 SMNVEV (reference sequence). V was trimmed by 5 bases and J by 6 bases, leaving 14 bases between them. Original processing notes: The authors estimated nucleated cell counts from reference gene primer amplification. The protocol was immunoSEQ multiplex PCR, while the TCRdb copy is restricted to in-frame clones and leaves out a portion. For V, J and clone size, that table is used; D and trimming come from the DNA. The data hold roughly 43,000 clones, with less than 85% observed a single time. V and J are TRBV27 and TRBJ2-7; D possibly corresponds to TRBD2 (5 bases). Material: peripheral blood. This clonotype was sampled from a woman aged 70-85 years with acute or convalescent COVID-19. This CDR3 is CASSPGPAAEQYF. CDR3 DNA sequence: TGTGCCAGCAGTCCCGGACCAGCGGCCGAGCAGTACTTC.